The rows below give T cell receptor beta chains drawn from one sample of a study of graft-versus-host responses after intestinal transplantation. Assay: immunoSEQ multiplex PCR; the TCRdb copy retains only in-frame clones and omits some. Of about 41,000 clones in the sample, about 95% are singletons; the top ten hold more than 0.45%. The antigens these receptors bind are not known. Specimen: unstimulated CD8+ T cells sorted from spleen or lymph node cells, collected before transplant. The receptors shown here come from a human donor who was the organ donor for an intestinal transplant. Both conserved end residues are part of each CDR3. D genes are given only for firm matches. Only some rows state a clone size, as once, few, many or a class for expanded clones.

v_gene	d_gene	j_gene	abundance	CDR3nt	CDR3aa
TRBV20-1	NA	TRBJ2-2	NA	TGCAGTGCTAGTACCCCCGGGGAGCTGTTTTTT	CSASTPGELFF
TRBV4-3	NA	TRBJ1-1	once	TGCGCCAGCAGCCAAGACAGAACCTTTGAAGCTTTCTTT	CASSQDRTFEAFF
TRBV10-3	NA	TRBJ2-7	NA	TGTGCCATCAGTGAGACCAGGGAGCCCTACGAGCAGTACTTC	CAISETREPYEQYF
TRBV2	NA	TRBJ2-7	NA	TGTGCCAGCAGTGCGGGCGGGGAGCCACCCTACGAGCAGTACTTC	CASSAGGEPPYEQYF
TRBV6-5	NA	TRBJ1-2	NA	TGTGCCAGCAGTTATCACCCCATGAACTATGGCTACACCTTC	CASSYHPMNYGYTF
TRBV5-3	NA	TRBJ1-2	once	TGTGCCAGAAGCTTACGTCCAGGGAAGCAGCCGGGCTACACCTTC	CARSLRPGKQPGYTF
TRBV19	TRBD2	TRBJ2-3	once	TGTGCCAGTAGCCCCCGGGGGGGAGTGAGGTCCACAGATACGCAGTATTTT	CASSPRGGVRSTDTQYF
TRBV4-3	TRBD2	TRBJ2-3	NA	TGCGCCAGCAGCCAAGGACTACCGGGACTAGCGGGGATAGATACGCAGTATTTT	CASSQGLPGLAGIDTQYF
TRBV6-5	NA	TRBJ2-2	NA	TGTGCCAGCAGTTACGCGGGGGCCGACACCGGGGAGCTGTTTTTT	CASSYAGADTGELFF
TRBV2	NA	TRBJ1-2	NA	TGTGCCAGCAGTGGCGGGACGGATACCTATGGCTACACCTTC	CASSGGTDTYGYTF
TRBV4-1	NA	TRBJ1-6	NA	TGCGCCAGCAGCCAACAGGGAGGTTCACCCCTCCACTTT	CASSQQGGSPLHF
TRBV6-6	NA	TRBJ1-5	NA	TGTGCCAGCAGTTACTGGGTTGTGCGGCCCCAGCATTTT	CASSYWVVRPQHF
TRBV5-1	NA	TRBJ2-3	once	TGCGCCAGCAGCTTCGATGACACAGATACGCAGTATTTT	CASSFDDTDTQYF
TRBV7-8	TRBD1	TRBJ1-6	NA	TGTGCCAGCAGCTGGGGGACAGTTAATTCACCCCTCCACTTT	CASSWGTVNSPLHF
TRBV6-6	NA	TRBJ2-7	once	TGTGCCAGCAGTAGGGGACACTTAAGCTCCTACGAGCAGTACTTC	CASSRGHLSSYEQYF
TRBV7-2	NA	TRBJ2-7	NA	TGTGCCAGCAGCTTTACCCCTAAGCAGTACTTC	CASSFTPKQYF
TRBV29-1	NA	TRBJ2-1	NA	TGCAGCGTTGAACACGGCTCCTACAATGAGCAGTTCTTC	CSVEHGSYNEQFF
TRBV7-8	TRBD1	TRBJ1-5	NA	TGTGCCAGCAGCTTAGGACAGGGCCCTCGTCCCCAGCATTTT	CASSLGQGPRPQHF
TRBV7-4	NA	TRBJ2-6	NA	TGTGCCAGCAGCCGCGGCTCTTCAGCTCACAAAAGTCGGGCCAACGTCCTGACTTTC	CASSRGSSAHKSRANVLTF
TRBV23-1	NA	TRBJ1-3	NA	TGCGCCAGCAGCCAGATGACGGGTGGGGGAAACACCATATATTTT	CASSQMTGGGNTIYF
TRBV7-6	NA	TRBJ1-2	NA	TGTGCCAGCAGCCAGGCGAGGGAGGGCGACACTTATGGCTACACCTTC	CASSQAREGDTYGYTF
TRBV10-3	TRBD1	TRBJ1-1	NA	TGTGCCATCAGTGATTCCGGGACAGTGTTTGAAGCTTTCTTT	CAISDSGTVFEAFF
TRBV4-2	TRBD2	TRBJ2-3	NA	TGTGCCAGCAGCCAAGAGGTCTATGTGAGCGGGGGTATCACAGATACGCAGTATTTT	CASSQEVYVSGGITDTQYF
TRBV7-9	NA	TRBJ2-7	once	TGTGCCAGCAGCTACAGGACTTCCTACGAGCAGTACTTC	CASSYRTSYEQYF
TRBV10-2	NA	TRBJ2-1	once	TGCGCCAGCAGCGAAGGACTTGAGGGGAATGAGCAGTTCTTC	CASSEGLEGNEQFF
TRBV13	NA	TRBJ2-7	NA	TGTGCCAGCAGCTTGGGCAGCAACTACGAGCAGTACTTC	CASSLGSNYEQYF
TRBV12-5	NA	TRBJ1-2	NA	TGTGCTAGTGGTTTATCCCCCCGTCGGCATGGCTACACCTTC	CASGLSPRRHGYTF
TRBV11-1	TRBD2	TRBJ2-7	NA	TGTGCCAGCAGCTTGGATCTTAGCGGGACGTTCGACGAGCAGTACTTC	CASSLDLSGTFDEQYF
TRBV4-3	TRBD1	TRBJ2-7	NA	TGCGCCAGCAGCCAGAGAGTGACAGGGTTTACCTACGAGCAGTACTTC	CASSQRVTGFTYEQYF
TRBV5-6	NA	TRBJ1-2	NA	TGTGCCAGCAGCTTTACCGGAACTTACGGCTACACCTTC	CASSFTGTYGYTF
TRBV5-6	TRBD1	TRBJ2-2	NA	TGTGCCAGCAGCTTGTTCACAGGGGGCAGCACCGGGGAGCTGTTTTTT	CASSLFTGGSTGELFF
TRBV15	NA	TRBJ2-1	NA	TGTGCCACCAGCGGGGGGCCCACCAGAGGCAATGAGCAGTTCTTC	CATSGGPTRGNEQFF
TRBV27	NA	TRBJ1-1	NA	TGTGCCAGCAGTTTATACTTTTCGGACAGAACTGAAGCTTTCTTT	CASSLYFSDRTEAFF
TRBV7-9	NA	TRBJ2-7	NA	TGTGCCAGCACCACGGGCGTCTCCTACGAGCAGTACTTC	CASTTGVSYEQYF
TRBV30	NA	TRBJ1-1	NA	TGTGCCTGGATGGGTTTATACAGTGAAGCTTTCTTT	CAWMGLYSEAFF
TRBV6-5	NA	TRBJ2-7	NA	TGTGCCAGCAGTTACGGACGGTCAGTACACTCCTACGAGCAGTACTTC	CASSYGRSVHSYEQYF
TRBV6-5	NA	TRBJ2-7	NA	TGTGCCAGCAGTCCTTCCCGGGACACGTCCTACGAGCAGTACTTC	CASSPSRDTSYEQYF
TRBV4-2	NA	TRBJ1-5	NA	TGTGCCAGCAGCCAAGTTCTACAGGTGGGCCCTTATAGCAATCAGCCCCAGCATTTT	CASSQVLQVGPYSNQPQHF
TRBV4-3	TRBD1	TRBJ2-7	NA	TGCGCCAGCAGCCAAGATTGGGGACAGTGGCAGTACTTC	CASSQDWGQWQYF
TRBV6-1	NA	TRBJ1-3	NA	TGTGCCAGCAAAGGGGGGGGGACACCCGGAAACACCATATATTTT	CASKGGGTPGNTIYF
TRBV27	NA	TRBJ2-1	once	TGTGCCAGCGCCTCCGGGGTGTACTCCTACAATGAGCAGTTCTTC	CASASGVYSYNEQFF
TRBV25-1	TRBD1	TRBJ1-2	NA	TGTGCCAGCAGGGTGACAGGGGGCGGCTACACCTTC	CASRVTGGGYTF
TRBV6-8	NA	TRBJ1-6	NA	TGTGCCAGCAGTTACCCGGGTCTGCATTCACCCCTCCACTTT	CASSYPGLHSPLHF
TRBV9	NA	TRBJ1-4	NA	TGTGCCAGCAGCTACTCCAGGGCAACTAATGAAAAACTGTTTTTT	CASSYSRATNEKLFF
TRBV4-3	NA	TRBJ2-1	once	TGCGCCAGCAGCCAAGATCTGGCCGTTTCCTACAATGAGCAGTTCTTC	CASSQDLAVSYNEQFF
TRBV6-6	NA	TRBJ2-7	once	TGTGCCAGCAGGTCCGCATATGGGGGGAGCTACGAGTACTTC	CASRSAYGGSYEYF
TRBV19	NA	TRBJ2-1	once	TGTGCCAGTTCTGACTTCAGTAGCCCCCTCTACAATGAGCAGTTCTTC	CASSDFSSPLYNEQFF
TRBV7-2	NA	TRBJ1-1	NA	TGTGCCAGCAGCTTACTCGGGGGTTCGGGCACTGAAGCTTTCTTT	CASSLLGGSGTEAFF
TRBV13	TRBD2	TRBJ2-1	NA	TGTGCCAGCAGCTTAGGCCGGGGGGTATACAATGAGCAGTTCTTC	CASSLGRGVYNEQFF
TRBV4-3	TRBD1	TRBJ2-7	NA	TGCGCCAGCAGCCCGGGACAGGGGGAATACGAGCAGTACTTC	CASSPGQGEYEQYF
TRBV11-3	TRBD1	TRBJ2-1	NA	TGTGCCAGCAGCATAGACAGGGGAGCTGAGCAGTTCTTC	CASSIDRGAEQFF